This T cell receptor beta chain is drawn from a study of beta chain features in type 1 diabetes. Study results and limitations: Within each of all four CD4+ subsets, Type 1 diabetes patients had TCRB CDR3s that were moderately but significantly shorter.

cDNA synthesis used the whole RNA isolate, giving expressed TCRB sequences. TCRdb's table, derived via immunoSEQ multiplex PCR, lists solely in-frame clones and lacks some. The sample has 680,000 or so clones, around 15% seen once. As to this clone: Its antigen is undetermined.

CDR1 and CDR2 from the germline V gene are SNHLY and FYNNEI. V gave up 5 bases and J gave up 7 bases, with 5 bases separating them. The CDR3 is 10 residues long. The sequencing sample was made of naive CD4+ T cells from blood. The source of this sequence is a man aged 18 to 30 with type 1 diabetes. V usage is TRBV2 and J usage is TRBJ1-2; D is uncertain. Written as DNA, the CDR3 is TGTGCCAGCAGTTCGTCTGGCTACACCTTC. This encodes CASSSSGYTF. The complete variable domain, with remaining parts taken from reference TRBV2 and TRBJ1-2, reads EPEVTQTPSHQVTQMGQEVILRCVPISNHLYFYWYRQILGQKVEFLVSFYNNEISEKSEIFDDQFSVERPDGSNFTLKIRSTKLEDSAMYFCASSSSGYTFGSGTRLTVV.